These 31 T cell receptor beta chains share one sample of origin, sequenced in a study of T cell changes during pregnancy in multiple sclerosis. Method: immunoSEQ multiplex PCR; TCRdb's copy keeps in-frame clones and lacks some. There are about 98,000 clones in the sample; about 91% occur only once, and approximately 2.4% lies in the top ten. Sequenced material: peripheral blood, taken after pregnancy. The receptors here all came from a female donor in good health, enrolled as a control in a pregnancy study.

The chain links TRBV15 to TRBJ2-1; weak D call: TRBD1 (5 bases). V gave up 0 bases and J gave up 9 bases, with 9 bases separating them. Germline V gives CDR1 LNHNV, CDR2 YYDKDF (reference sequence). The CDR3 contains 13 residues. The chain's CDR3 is CATSRDLQGEQFF. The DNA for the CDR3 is TGTGCCACCAGCAGAGATCTTCAGGGTGAGCAGTTCTTC.

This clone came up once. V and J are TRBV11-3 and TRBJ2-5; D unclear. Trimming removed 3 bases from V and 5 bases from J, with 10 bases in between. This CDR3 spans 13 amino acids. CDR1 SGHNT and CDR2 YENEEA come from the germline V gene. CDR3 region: CASSFGPWETQYF. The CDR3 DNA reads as TGTGCCAGCAGCTTTGGCCCTTGGGAGACCCAGTACTTC.

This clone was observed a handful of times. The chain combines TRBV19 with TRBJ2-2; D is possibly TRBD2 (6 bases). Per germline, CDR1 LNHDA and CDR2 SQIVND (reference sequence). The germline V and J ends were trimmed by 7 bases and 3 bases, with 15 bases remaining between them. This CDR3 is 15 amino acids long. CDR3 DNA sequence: TGTGCCAGTAAGAAACGGGACTTAGACACCGGGGAGCTGTTTTTT. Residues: CASKKRDLDTGELFF. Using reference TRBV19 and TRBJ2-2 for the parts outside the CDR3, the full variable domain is DGGITQSPKYLFRKEGQNVTLSCEQNLNHDAMYWYRQDPGQGLRLIYYSQIVNDFQKGDIAEGYSVSREKKESFPLTVTSAQKNPTAFYLCASKKRDLDTGELFFGEGSRLTVL.

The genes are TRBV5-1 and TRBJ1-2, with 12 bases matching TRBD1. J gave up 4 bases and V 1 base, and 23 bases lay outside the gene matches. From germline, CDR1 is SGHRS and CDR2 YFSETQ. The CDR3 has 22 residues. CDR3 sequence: CASSLSLRDRGPRGVRFYGYTF. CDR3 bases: TGCGCCAGCAGCTTGTCTCTTAGGGACAGGGGGCCTAGGGGGGTAAGGTTCTATGGCTACACCTTC.

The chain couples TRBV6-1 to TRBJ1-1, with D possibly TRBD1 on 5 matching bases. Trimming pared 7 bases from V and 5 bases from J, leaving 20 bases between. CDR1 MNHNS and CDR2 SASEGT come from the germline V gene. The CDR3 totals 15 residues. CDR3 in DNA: TGTGCCAGCATCCCACCGGGGGTCGCAACTACTGAAGCTTTCTTT. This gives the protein CASIPPGVATTEAFF.

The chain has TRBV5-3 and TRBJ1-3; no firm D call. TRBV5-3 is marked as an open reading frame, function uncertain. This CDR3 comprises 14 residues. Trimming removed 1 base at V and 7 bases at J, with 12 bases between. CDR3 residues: CARSLPRVGNTIYF. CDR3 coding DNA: TGTGCCAGAAGCTTGCCCCGAGTCGGGAACACCATATATTTT.

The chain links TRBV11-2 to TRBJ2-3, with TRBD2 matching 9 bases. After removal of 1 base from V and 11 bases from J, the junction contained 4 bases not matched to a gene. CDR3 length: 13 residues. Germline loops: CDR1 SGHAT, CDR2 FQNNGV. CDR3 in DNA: TGTGCCAGCAGCTTAGTCCTACTAGCGGGGCAGTATTTT. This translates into CASSLVLLAGQYF.

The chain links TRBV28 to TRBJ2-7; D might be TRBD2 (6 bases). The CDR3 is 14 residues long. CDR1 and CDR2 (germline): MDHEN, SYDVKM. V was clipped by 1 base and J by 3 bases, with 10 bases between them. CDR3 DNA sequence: TGTGCCAGCAGTTTATACGGGAGAGACTACGAGCAGTACTTC. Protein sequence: CASSLYGRDYEQYF.

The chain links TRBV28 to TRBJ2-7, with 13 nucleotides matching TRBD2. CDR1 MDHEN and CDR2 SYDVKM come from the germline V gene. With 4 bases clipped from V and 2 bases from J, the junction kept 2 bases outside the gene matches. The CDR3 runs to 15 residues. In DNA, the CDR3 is TGTGCCAGCAGTTCCGGACTAGCGGGAGCCTACGAGCAGTACTTC. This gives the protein CASSSGLAGAYEQYF.

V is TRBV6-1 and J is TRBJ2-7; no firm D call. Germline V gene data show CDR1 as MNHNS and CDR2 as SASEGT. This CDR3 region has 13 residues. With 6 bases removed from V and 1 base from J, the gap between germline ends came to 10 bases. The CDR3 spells CASSPASSYEQYF. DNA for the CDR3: TGTGCCAGCAGCCCCGCGAGTTCCTACGAGCAGTACTTC.

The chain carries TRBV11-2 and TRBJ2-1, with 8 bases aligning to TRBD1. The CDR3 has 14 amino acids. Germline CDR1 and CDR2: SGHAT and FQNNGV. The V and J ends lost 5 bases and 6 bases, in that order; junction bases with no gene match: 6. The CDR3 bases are TGTGCCAGCAGCCCGACAACAGGGGGCAATGAGCAGTTCTTC. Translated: CASSPTTGGNEQFF.

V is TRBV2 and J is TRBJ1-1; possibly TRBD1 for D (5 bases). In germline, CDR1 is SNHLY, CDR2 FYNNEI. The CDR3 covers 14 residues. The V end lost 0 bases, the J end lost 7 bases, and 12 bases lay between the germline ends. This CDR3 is CASSEALRRGEAFF. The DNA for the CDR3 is TGTGCCAGCAGTGAAGCGCTGAGGAGGGGTGAAGCTTTCTTT.

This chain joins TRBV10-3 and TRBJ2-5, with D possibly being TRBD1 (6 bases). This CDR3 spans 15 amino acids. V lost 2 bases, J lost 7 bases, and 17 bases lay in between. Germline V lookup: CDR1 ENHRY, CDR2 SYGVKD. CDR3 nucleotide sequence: TGTGCCATCAGTGAGCAGGGGACCGGCCCTAGGACCCAGTACTTC. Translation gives CAISEQGTGPRTQYF.

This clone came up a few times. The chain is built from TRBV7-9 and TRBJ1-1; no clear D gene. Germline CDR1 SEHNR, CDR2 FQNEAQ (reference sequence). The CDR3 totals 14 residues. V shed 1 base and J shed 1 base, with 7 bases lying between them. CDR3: CASSLGLANTEAFF. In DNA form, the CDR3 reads TGTGCCAGCAGCTTAGGACTCGCGAACACTGAAGCTTTCTTT.

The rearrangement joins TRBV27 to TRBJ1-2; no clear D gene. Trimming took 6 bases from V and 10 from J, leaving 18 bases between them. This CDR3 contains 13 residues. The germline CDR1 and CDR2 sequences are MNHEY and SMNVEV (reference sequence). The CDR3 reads CASSRNSGSAYTF. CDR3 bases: TGTGCCAGCAGCAGAAACTCCGGGTCGGCCTACACCTTC.

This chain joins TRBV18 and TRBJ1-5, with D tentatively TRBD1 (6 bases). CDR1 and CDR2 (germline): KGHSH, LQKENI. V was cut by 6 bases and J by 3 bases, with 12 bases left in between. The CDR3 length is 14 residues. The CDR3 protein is CASSLDRNNQPQHF. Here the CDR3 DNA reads TGTGCCAGCTCTCTGGACAGAAACAATCAGCCCCAGCATTTT.

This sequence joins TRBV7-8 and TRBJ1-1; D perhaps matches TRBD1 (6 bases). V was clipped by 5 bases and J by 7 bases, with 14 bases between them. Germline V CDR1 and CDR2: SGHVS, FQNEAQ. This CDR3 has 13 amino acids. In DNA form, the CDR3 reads TGTGCCAGCAGCCCGCGGACAGAAAGTGAAGCTTTCTTT. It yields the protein CASSPRTESEAFF.

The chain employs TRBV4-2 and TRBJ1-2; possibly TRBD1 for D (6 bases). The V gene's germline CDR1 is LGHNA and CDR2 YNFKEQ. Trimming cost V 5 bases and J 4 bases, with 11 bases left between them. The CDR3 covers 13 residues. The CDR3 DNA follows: TGTGCCAGCAGCAGCGGACAGTCCTATGGCTACACCTTC. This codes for CASSSGQSYGYTF.

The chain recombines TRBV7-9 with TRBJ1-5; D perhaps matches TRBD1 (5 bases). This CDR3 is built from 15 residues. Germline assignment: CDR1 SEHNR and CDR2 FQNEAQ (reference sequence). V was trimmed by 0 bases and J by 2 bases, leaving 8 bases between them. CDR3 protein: CASSLATGGNQPQHF. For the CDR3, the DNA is TGTGCCAGCAGCTTAGCCACGGGGGGCAATCAGCCCCAGCATTTT.

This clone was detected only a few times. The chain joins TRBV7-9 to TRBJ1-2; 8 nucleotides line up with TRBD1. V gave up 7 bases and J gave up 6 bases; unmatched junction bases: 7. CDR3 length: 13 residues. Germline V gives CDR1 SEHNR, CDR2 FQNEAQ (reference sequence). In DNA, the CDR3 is TGTGCCAGCAACCTAGGACAGGGAGATGGCTACACCTTC. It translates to CASNLGQGDGYTF.

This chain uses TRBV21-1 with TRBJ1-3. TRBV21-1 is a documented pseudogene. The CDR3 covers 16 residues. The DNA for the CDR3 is TGTGCCAGCACAGAAACTCAGCGAAGCTCTGGAAACACCATATATTTT. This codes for CASTETQRSSGNTIYF.

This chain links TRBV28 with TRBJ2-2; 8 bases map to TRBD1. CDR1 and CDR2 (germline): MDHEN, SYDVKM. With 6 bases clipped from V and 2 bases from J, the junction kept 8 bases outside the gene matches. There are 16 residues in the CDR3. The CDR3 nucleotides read TGTGCCAGCAGCCAAATCAGGGGGCTAAACACCGGGGAGCTGTTTTTT. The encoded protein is CASSQIRGLNTGELFF.

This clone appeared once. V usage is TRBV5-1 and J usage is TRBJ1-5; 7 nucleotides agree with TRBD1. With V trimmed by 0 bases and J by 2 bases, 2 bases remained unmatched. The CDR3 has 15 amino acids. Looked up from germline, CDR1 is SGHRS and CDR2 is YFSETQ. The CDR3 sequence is CASSLGQGGNQPQHF. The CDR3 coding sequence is TGCGCCAGCAGCTTGGGACAGGGTGGCAATCAGCCCCAGCATTTT. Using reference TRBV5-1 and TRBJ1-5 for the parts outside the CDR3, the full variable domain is KAGVTQTPRYLIKTRGQQVTLSCSPISGHRSVSWYQQTPGQGLQFLFEYFSETQRNKGNFPGRFSGRQFSNSRSEMNVSTLELGDSALYLCASSLGQGGNQPQHFGDGTRLSIL.

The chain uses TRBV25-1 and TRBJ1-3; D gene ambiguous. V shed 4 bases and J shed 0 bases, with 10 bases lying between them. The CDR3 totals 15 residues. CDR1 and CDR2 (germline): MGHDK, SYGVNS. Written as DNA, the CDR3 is TGTGCCAGCAGTGCCCCAGGAAACTCTGGAAACACCATATATTTT. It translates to CASSAPGNSGNTIYF. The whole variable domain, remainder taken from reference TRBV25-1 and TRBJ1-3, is EADIYQTPRYLVIGTGKKITLECSQTMGHDKMYWYQQDPGMELHLIHYSYGVNSTEKGDLSSESTVSRIRTEHFPLTLESARPSHTSQYLCASSAPGNSGNTIYFGEGSWLTVV.

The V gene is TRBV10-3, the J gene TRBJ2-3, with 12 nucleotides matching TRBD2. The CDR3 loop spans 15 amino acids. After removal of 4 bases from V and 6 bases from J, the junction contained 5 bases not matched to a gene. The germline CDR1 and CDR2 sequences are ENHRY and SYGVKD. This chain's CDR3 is CAISAASGRGDTQYF. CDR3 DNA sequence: TGTGCCATCAGTGCCGCTAGCGGGAGGGGTGATACGCAGTATTTT.

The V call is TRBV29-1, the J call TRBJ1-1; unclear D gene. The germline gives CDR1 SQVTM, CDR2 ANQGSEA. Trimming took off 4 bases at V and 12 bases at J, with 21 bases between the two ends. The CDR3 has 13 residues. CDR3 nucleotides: TGCAGCGTTGTTGTCACAGAGGGCATGGGAACTTTCTTT. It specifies CSVVVTEGMGTFF.

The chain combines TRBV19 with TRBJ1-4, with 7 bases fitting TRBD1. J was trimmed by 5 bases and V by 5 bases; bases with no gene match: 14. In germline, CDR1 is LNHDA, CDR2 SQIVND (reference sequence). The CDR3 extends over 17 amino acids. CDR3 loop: CASSARIPGQMNEKLFF. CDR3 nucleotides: TGTGCCAGTAGTGCAAGGATCCCGGGACAGATGAATGAAAAACTGTTTTTT.

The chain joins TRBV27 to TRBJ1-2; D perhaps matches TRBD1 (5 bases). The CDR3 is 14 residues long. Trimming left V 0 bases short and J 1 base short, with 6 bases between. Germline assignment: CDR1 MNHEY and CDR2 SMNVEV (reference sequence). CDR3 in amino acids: CASSLSDSNYGYTF. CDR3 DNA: TGTGCCAGCAGTTTATCCGACAGTAACTATGGCTACACCTTC.

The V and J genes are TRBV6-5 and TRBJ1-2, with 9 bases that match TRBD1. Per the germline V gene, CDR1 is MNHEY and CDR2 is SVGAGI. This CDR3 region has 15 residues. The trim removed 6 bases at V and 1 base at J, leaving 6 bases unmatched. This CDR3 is CASSRDRANNYGYTF. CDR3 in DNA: TGTGCCAGCAGCCGGGACAGGGCGAATAACTATGGCTACACCTTC.

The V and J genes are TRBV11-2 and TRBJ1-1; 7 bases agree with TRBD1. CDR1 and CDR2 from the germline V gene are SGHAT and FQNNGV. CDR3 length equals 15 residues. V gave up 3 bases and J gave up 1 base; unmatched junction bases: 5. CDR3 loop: CASSFPTGWNTEAFF. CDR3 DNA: TGTGCCAGCAGCTTTCCGACAGGGTGGAACACTGAAGCTTTCTTT.

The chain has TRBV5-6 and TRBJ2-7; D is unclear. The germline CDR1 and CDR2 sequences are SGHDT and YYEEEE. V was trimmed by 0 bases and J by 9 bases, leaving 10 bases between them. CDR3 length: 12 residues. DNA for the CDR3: TGTGCCAGCAGCTTGGGTCCTGTGGCGCAGTACTTC. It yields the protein CASSLGPVAQYF.